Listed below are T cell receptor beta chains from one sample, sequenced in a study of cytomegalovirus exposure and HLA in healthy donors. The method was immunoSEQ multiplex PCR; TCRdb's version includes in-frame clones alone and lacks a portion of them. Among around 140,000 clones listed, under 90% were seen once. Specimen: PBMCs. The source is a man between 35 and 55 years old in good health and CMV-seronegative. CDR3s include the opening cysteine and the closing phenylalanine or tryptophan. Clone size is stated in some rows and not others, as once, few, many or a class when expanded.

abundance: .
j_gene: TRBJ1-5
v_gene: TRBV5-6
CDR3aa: CASSLWGLGNQPQHF

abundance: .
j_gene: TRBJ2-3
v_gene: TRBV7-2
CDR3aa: CASRVVTDTQYF

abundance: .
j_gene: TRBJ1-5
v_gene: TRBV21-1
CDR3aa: CASSNLDRGDNQPQHF

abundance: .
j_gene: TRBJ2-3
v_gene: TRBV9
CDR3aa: CASTLGTTVADTQYF

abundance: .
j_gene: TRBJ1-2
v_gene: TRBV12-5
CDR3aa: CASGLVTSFQGEGYTF

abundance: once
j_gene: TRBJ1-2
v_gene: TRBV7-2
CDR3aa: CASSLSQGLYYGYTF

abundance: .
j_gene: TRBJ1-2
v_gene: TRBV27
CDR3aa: CASSLSRGLDYGYTF

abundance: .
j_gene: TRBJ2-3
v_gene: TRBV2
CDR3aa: CASSRDNPTDTQYF

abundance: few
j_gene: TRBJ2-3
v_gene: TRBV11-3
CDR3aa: CASSLALAGTFTDTQYF

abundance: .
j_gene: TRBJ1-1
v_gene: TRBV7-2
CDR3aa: CASSLSFGVMNTEAFF

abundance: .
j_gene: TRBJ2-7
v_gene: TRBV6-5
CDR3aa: CASGRLAGASYEQYF

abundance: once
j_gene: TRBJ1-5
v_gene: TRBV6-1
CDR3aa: CASSEVRDRAQHF

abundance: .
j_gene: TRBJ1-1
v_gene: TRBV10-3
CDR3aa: CAIRGQGRTEAFF

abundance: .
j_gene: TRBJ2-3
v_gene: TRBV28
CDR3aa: CASSLIGQGGDTQYF

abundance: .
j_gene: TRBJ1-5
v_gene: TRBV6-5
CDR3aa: CASSYSIGRGQPQHF

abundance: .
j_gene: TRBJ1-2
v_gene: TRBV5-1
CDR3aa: CASSIQARPGGYTF

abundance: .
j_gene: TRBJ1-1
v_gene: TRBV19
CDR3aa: CASNDRGLTEAFF

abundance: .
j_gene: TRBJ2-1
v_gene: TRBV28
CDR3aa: CASRSYGLAGDNEQFF

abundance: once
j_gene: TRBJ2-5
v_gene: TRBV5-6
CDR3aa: CASSPVRGVETQYF

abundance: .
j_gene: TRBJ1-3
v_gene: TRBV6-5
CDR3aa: CASTTGGAGNTIYF